The entry below gives a single T cell receptor (beta chain) sequence along with its context. Its antigen is currently unknown. For TCR beta, libraries came from iRepertoire HTBI primers and Arm-PCR of CDR3 regions. Via MiXCR, TCRdb re-called the multiplex PCR reads, giving one row per CDR3 protein. The sample has approximately 400,000 distinct CDR3 sequences, around a sixth seen once. Trimming took 1 base from V and 1 from J; bases not matched to a gene: 4. CDR1 and CDR2 (germline): DFQATT, SNEGSKA (reference sequence). There are 14 residues in the CDR3. This sample is drawn from a study of regulatory T cells in long-lasting Graves disease. Study-wide results and caveats: Fewer public clonotypes were shared by new patients (roughly 910) than by persistent patients (roughly 2,600). There were preferences for TRBV28, TRBJ1-2 and TRBJ2-5 in persistent disease.

This sample's time point: newly diagnosed GD, antithyroid drugs for less than 3 months. From RNA extracted from PBMCs, the TCR library was made. The chain combines TRBV20-1 with TRBJ2-7; 7 bases are a match to TRBD2. Sequences were derived from peripheral blood mononuclear cells (PBMCs), sampled at new diagnosis, from a patient treated with antithyroid drugs. The receptor comes from a female donor with Graves disease. The CDR3 is CSARGKRGSYEQYF. The CDR3 DNA is TGCAGTGCTAGAGGCAAGCGGGGATCCTACGAGCAGTACTTC.